The clone carrying this TCR beta chain was seen more than once but under ten times. The sample comes from a study of human T cells and chemical hapten exposure. MiXCR, applied by TCRdb to the RACE reads, yields one record per CDR3 protein. In the table there are 150,000 to 200,000 distinct CDR3 sequences, 20% to 25% of which are singletons. Noted time point: patch test 3, about 24 weeks after DPC sensitization. Treatment in this sample: therapeutic diphenylcyclopropenone sensitization with weekly scalp DPC. Germline assignment: CDR1 GTSNPN and CDR2 SVGIG (reference sequence). The CDR3 sequence is 13 residues long. Trimming removed 7 bases from V and 4 bases from J, with 16 bases in between.

The TCR was taken from a woman aged 35 to 49 with alopecia areata. Some clones in this sample may be carry-over from other donors' samples. The rearrangement joins TRBV30 to TRBJ1-2; a weak D match, TRBD1 (5 bases). This specimen consisted of whole blood, obtained in connection with sensitization to the hapten diphenylcyclopropenone (DPC). This CDR3 is CASRGGEAYGYTF. DNA of the CDR3: TGTGCCTCAAGAGGAGGGGAAGCCTATGGCTACACCTTC. The variable domain in full, with the rest retrieved from reference TRBV30 and TRBJ1-2, is SQTIHQWPATLVQPVGSPLSLECTVEGTSNPNLYWYRQAAGRGLQLLFYSVGIGQISSEVPQNLSASRPQDRQFILSSKKLLLSDSGFYLCASRGGEAYGYTFGSGTRLTVV.